The clone carrying this T cell receptor beta chain was observed once. Its matching antigen is unknown. This specimen comes from a study of OX40 agonist ivuxolimab in advanced cancers. In the study overall: In three patients, partial responses were observed, one with hepatocellular carcinoma and two with cutaneous melanoma.

Findings and limits, study-wide: The 0.1-3.0 mg/kg partial responders had among the lowest clonal expansion.

Method: immunoSEQ multiplex PCR; TCRdb's copy keeps in-frame clones and lacks some. The sample yields 20,000 to 25,000 clones, 85% to 90% seen once. The CDR3 spans 14 residues. Looked up from germline, CDR1 is WNHNN and CDR2 is SYGVQD (reference sequence). V lost 0 bases, J lost 9 bases, and 12 bases lay in between. The sequenced sample was CD4+ or CD8+ T cells sorted from blood, obtained in a trial of the OX40 agonist ivuxolimab. The origin of this receptor is an adult with an advanced solid tumor such as melanoma, head and neck, liver or kidney cancer. The chain links TRBV10-1 to TRBJ2-1; a weak D match, TRBD2 (7 bases). The CDR3 DNA is TGCGCCAGCAGTGAGTCCGGGGGAGGGGGTGAGCAGTTCTTC. Its translation: CASSESGGGGEQFF.